The clone carrying this TCR beta chain has more than one count but fewer than ten. None of the patients had undergone any treatment ahead of thyroid surgery. The sample belongs to a study of metastatic and nonmetastatic thyroid tumors. TCRdb re-called the PCR reads with MiXCR. The sample yields about 38,000 clones, about 45% seen once. CDR3 size: 12 residues. Per germline, CDR1 LNHDA and CDR2 SQIVND (reference sequence). Trimming removed 3 bases at V and 8 bases at J, with 7 bases between. The chain joins TRBV19 to TRBJ2-2; no definite D call. This receptor was obtained from a male donor with papillary thyroid cancer or a benign thyroid nodule (not recorded which). Some clones in this sample may be carry-over from other donors' samples. Sequencing was performed on tumor tissue. The CDR3 nucleotides are TGTGCCAGTAGTATGCGGCGTGGGGAGCTGTTTTTT. Translated, it gives CASSMRRGELFF.